A single sample is the source of the 2 T cell receptor beta chains below, sequenced in a study of control samples from healthy donors and cancer patients. Clones were sequenced by immunoSEQ multiplex PCR, and TCRdb holds only the in-frame ones, with some missing. The table records 99,000 or so clones, around 82% of them present only once. The sample taken for sequencing was blood. The source is a woman between 45 and 65 years old in good health.

The rearrangement uses TRBV14 and TRBJ1-2, with D possibly TRBD1 on 5 matching bases. CDR3 size: 14 residues. V lost 0 bases, J lost 2 bases, and 7 bases lay in between. CDR1 is SGHDN and CDR2 is FVKESK in the germline V gene. The DNA of the CDR3 is TGTGCCAGCAGCCAAGATCGGGGGAACTATGGCTACACCTTC. Residues: CASSQDRGNYGYTF.

V is TRBV2 and J is TRBJ1-2; TRBD1 might be the D (6 bases). The germline V gene encodes CDR1 SNHLY and CDR2 FYNNEI. V lost 3 bases and J lost 7, with 9 bases in between. The CDR3 is 12 residues long. CDR3 residues: CASSDRGGGYTF. The CDR3 nucleotides read TGTGCCAGCAGTGACAGGGGTGGTGGCTACACCTTC.